This T cell receptor beta chain was identified in a study of beta chain features in type 1 diabetes. A note on this clone: Its antigen is currently unknown.

Study-level findings and limits: Among patients with Type 1 diabetes, TCRB CDR3s were moderately but significantly shorter in every one of the four CD4+ subsets. Naive, central memory and Treg TCRB repertoires seemed to resemble each other more closely in patients than they did in healthy donors. A cDNA-based sequencing approach could over-represent cells with high TCR expression.

As every portion of the isolated RNA was reverse transcribed, the sequencing read expressed TCRB transcripts. Only in-frame clones appear in the TCRdb table, and some are missing; sequencing was by immunoSEQ multiplex PCR. Seen here are about 170,000 clones, roughly 8% observed once, and the top ten hold about 0.9%. Sequenced input: central memory CD4+ T cells from blood. The source of this sequence is a woman in her thirties or forties with type 1 diabetes.

Written as DNA, the CDR3 is TGTGCCACCTCGACAGCTAACACTGAAGCTTTCTTT. It codes for CATSTANTEAFF. The chain is built from TRBV18 and TRBJ1-1, with D perhaps matching TRBD1 (5 bases). The V gene's germline CDR1 is KGHSH and CDR2 LQKENI. Trimming shortened V by 10 bases and J by 2 bases, and 11 bases separated the two germline ends. The CDR3 is 12 amino acids. Supplemented by reference TRBV18 and TRBJ1-1, the full variable domain reads NAGVMQNPRHLVRRRGQEARLRCSPMKGHSHVYWYRQLPEEGLKFMVYLQKENIIDESGMPKERFSAEFPKEGPSILRIQQVVRGDSAAYFCATSTANTEAFFGQGTRLTVV.